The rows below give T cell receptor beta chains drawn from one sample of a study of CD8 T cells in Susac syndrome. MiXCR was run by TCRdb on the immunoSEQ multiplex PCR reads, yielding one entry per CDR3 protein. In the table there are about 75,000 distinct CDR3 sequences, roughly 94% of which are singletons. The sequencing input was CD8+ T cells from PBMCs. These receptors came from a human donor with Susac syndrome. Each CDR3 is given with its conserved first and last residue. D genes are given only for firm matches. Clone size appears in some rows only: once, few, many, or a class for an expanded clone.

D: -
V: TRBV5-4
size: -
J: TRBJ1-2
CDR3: CASTHYGEGDGYTF
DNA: TGTGCCAGCACCCATTACGGAGAGGGTGATGGCTACACCTTC

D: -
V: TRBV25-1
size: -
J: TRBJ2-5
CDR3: CASSDERWKTQYF
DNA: TGTGCCAGCAGTGATGAGAGGTGGAAGACCCAGTACTTC

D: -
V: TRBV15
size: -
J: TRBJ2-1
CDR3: CATSRDLAGDYNEQFF
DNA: TGTGCCACCAGCAGAGATCTGGCGGGTGATTACAATGAGCAGTTCTTC

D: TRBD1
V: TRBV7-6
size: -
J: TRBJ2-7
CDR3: CASRGQGNSYEQYF
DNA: TGTGCCAGCAGAGGACAGGGGAATTCCTACGAGCAGTACTTC

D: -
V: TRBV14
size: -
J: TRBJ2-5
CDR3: CASSPRRGTQYF
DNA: TGTGCCAGCAGTCCCCGCAGGGGGACCCAGTACTTC

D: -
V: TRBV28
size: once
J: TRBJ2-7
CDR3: CASSLRAQKSGEQYF
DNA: TGTGCCAGCAGTTTAAGGGCCCAGAAGTCGGGAGAGCAGTACTTC

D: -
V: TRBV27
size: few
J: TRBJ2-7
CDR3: CASSFGEREQYF
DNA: TGTGCCAGCAGTTTCGGGGAGAGGGAGCAGTACTTC

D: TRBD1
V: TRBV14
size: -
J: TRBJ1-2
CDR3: CASSPRDREGSYGYTF
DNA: TGTGCCAGCAGCCCGAGGGACAGGGAGGGCTCTTATGGCTACACCTTC

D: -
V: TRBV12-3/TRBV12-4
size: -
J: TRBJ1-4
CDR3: CASSLSQGDEKLFF
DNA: TGTGCCAGCAGTTTAAGCCAGGGAGACGAAAAACTGTTTTTT

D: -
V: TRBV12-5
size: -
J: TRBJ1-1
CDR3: CASGLGGLTEAFF
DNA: TGTGCTAGTGGTTTGGGGGGACTCACTGAAGCTTTCTTT

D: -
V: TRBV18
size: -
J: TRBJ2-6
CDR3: CASFPSSGANVLTF
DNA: TGTGCCAGCTTTCCCAGCTCTGGGGCCAACGTCCTGACTTTC

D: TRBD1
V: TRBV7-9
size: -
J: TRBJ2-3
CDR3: CASSSQRDRHNTQYF
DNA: TGTGCCAGCAGCTCCCAACGGGACAGGCATAATACGCAGTATTTT

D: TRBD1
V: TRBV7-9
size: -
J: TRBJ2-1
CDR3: CASSLAETGFNEQFF
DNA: TGTGCCAGCAGCTTAGCGGAGACAGGGTTCAATGAGCAGTTCTTC

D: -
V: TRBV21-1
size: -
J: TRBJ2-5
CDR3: CASSKVVDRVRQETQYF
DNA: TGTGCCAGCAGCAAAGTCGTAGACAGGGTGAGGCAAGAGACCCAGTACTTC

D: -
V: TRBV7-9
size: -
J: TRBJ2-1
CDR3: CASSGSLPSYNEQFF
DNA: TGTGCCAGCAGTGGTAGCTTACCCTCCTACAATGAGCAGTTCTTC

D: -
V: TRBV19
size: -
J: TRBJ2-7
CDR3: CASSIQGLGEQYF
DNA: TGTGCCAGTAGTATACAGGGATTGGGCGAGCAGTACTTC

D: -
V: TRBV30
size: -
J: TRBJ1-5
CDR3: CAWSTVERNQPQHF
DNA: TGTGCCTGGAGTACAGTAGAGCGCAATCAGCCCCAGCATTTT

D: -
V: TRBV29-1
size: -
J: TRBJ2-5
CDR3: CSVDIGQETQYF
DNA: TGCAGCGTTGATATAGGGCAAGAGACCCAGTACTTC

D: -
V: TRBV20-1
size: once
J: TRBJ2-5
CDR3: CSANGKETQYF
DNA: TGCAGTGCTAACGGAAAAGAGACCCAGTACTTC

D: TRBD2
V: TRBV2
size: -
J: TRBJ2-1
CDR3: CATIGRGGHPPYNEQFF
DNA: TGTGCAACAATCGGGCGGGGGGGACATCCTCCCTACAATGAGCAGTTCTTC

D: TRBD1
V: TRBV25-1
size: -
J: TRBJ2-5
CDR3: CASSSPTGHQETQYF
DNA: TGTGCCAGCAGTTCTCCGACAGGGCACCAAGAGACCCAGTACTTC

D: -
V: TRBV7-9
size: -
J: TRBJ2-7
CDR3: CASSPPGVDEQYF
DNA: TGTGCCAGCAGCCCCCCAGGGGTCGACGAGCAGTACTTC

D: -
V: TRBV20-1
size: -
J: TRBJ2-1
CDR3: CSARGSRETLGSYNEQFF
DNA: TGCAGTGCTAGAGGCTCTAGAGAGACTTTGGGCTCCTACAATGAGCAGTTCTTC

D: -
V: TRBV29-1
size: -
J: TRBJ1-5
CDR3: CSVKASNQPQHF
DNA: TGCAGCGTAAAGGCTAGCAATCAGCCCCAGCATTTT

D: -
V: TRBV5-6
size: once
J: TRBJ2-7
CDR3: CASSQSRPPYEQYF
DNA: TGTGCCAGCAGCCAGAGTCGGCCCCCTTACGAGCAGTACTTC

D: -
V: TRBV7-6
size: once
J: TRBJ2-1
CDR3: CASSYRGGEQFF
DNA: TGTGCCAGCAGCTATCGGGGTGGTGAGCAGTTCTTC

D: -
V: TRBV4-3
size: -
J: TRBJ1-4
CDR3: CASSQDWGMAEKLFF
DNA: TGCGCCAGCAGCCAAGATTGGGGCATGGCTGAAAAACTGTTTTTT

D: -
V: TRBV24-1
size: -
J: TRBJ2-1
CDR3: CATSDLGDEQFF
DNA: TGTGCCACCAGTGATTTGGGGGATGAGCAGTTCTTC

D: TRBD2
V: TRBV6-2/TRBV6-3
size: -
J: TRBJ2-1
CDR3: CASRVGTSLRSSYNEQFF
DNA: TGTGCCAGCAGGGTAGGGACTAGCCTAAGGAGCTCCTACAATGAGCAGTTCTTC

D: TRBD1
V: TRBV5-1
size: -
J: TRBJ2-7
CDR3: CASGQGESSYEQYF
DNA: TGCGCCAGCGGCCAGGGGGAATCTTCCTACGAGCAGTACTTC

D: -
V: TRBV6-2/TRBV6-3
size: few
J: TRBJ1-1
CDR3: CASSPPGRNTEAFF
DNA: TGTGCCAGCAGTCCTCCAGGGAGGAACACTGAAGCTTTCTTT

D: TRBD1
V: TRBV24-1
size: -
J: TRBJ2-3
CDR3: CATSLGQGAADTQYF
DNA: TGTGCCACCAGCTTAGGACAGGGAGCCGCAGATACGCAGTATTTT

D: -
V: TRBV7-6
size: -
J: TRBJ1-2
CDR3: CASSLARADGYTF
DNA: TGTGCCAGCAGCTTAGCTCGTGCAGATGGCTACACCTTC

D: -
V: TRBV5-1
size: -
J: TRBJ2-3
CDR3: CASSFRQRTDTQYF
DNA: TGCGCCAGCAGCTTCCGGCAGCGCACAGATACGCAGTATTTT

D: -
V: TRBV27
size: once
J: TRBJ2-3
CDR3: CASAYASTDTQYF
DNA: TGTGCCAGCGCATACGCTAGCACAGATACGCAGTATTTT

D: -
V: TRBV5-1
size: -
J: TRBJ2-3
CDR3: CASSLGEGPDTQYF
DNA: TGCGCCAGCAGCTTGGGTGAAGGCCCGGATACGCAGTATTTT